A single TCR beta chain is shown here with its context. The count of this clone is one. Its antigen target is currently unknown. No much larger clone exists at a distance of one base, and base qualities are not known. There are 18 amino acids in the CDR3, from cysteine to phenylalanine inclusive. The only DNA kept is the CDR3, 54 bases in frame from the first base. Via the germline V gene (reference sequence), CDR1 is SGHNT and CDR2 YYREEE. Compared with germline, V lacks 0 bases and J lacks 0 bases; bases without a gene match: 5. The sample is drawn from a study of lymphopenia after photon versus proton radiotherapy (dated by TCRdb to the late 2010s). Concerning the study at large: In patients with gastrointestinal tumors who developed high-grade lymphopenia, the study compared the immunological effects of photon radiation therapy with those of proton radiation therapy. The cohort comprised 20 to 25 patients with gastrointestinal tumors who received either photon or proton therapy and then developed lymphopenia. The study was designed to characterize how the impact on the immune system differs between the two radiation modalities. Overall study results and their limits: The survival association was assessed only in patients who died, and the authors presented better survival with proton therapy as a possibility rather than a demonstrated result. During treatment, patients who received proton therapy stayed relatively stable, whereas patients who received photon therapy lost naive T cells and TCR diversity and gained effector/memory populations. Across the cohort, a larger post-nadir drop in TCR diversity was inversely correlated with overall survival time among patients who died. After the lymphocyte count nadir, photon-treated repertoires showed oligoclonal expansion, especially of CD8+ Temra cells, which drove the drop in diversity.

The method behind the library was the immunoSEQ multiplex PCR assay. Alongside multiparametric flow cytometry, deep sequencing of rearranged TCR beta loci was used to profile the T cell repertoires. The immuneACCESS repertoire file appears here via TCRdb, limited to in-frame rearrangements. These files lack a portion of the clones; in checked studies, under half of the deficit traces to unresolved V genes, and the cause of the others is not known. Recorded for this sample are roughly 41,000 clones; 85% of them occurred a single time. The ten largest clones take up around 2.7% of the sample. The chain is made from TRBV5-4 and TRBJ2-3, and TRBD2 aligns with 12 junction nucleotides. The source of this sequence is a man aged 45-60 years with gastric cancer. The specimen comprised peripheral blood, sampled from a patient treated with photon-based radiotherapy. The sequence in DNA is TGTGCCAGCAGCTTGGGGACTAGCGGGACCACTAGCACAGATACGCAGTATTTT. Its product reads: CASSLGTSGTTSTDTQYF.